The 9 T cell receptor beta chains reported below all come from one sample, sequenced in a study of blood T cell repertoires in COVID-19. TCRdb's copy holds only in-frame clones and misses some; the assay was immunoSEQ multiplex PCR. The sample has 150,000 to 200,000 clones; about 86% are singletons. The sequencing input was peripheral blood. These receptors came from a woman aged 80 or over with acute or convalescent COVID-19.

CDR3 residues: CASSLFTSSQEQYF. For the CDR3, the DNA is TGCGCCAGCAGCTTGTTTACTAGCTCCCAAGAGCAGTACTTC. The gene calls are TRBV5-1 and TRBJ2-7; D is perhaps TRBD2 (6 bases). V was shortened by 1 base and J by 7 bases, with 15 bases between the two germline ends. The germline gives CDR1 SGHRS, CDR2 YFSETQ. This CDR3 is 14 amino acids long.

J is TRBJ2-7 and V is TRBV6-1; 7 bases align to TRBD1. With V trimmed by 3 bases and J by 4 bases, 6 bases remained unmatched. This CDR3 spans 14 amino acids. CDR1 MNHNS and CDR2 SASEGT come from the germline V gene. The CDR3 DNA reads as TGTGCCAGCAGTGACAGGACAGGTCATTACGAGCAGTACTTC. Its protein is CASSDRTGHYEQYF.

CDR3 in DNA: TGTGCCAGCAGCTTACCGCTGGTACAGGGGGGCAATGAGCAGTTCTTC. This codes for CASSLPLVQGGNEQFF. The V gene is TRBV5-6, the J gene TRBJ2-1; 8 bases are shared with TRBD1. Germline CDR1 and CDR2: SGHDT and YYEEEE. V dropped 2 bases and J dropped 6; count of bases not matched to a gene: 10. The CDR3 spans 16 residues.

V is TRBV3-1 (or the pseudogene TRBV3-2) and J is TRBJ2-4, with D perhaps TRBD1 (5 bases). This CDR3 has 16 residues. Germline CDR1 is LGHDT and CDR2 is YNNKEL (reference sequence). V was cut by 5 bases and J by 0 bases, with 14 bases left in between. The CDR3: CASSEAGRLAKNIQYF. Here the CDR3 DNA reads TGTGCCAGCAGCGAAGCAGGGCGCCTAGCCAAAAACATTCAGTACTTC.

The CDR3 here is CASSQDGGGSYNEQFF. CDR3 DNA sequence: TGTGCCAGCAGCCAAGATGGCGGGGGCTCCTACAATGAGCAGTTCTTC. This chain joins TRBV4-2 and TRBJ2-1; TRBD2 matches at 7 bases. CDR1 is LGHNA and CDR2 is YNFKEQ in the germline V gene. CDR3 size: 16 residues. The V segment lost 0 bases and the J segment 0 bases; nucleotides outside the gene matches: 2.

The chain uses TRBV11-1 and TRBJ2-2; TRBD2 matches at 7 bases. The CDR3 consists of 15 residues. Losses at the gene ends were 5 bases for V and 5 bases for J; bases not matched to a gene: 8. Germline CDR1 is SGHAT and CDR2 is FQDESV (reference sequence). The CDR3: CASSPRGRLTGELFF. CDR3 in DNA: TGTGCCAGCAGCCCCCGCGGGAGATTGACCGGGGAGCTGTTTTTT.

The genes are TRBV4-3 and TRBJ2-7; 7 bases align to TRBD2. J lost 2 bases, V lost 0 bases, and 10 bases had no gene match. CDR1 LGHNA and CDR2 YSLEER come from the germline V gene. The CDR3 has 17 residues. CDR3 region: CASSQEVGGRAAYEQYF. In nucleotides, the CDR3 is TGCGCCAGCAGCCAAGAGGTGGGGGGGAGGGCTGCCTACGAGCAGTACTTC.

The chain is built from TRBV9 and TRBJ1-3; no reliable D call. Germline V gene data show CDR1 as SGDLS and CDR2 as YYNGEE. Trimming cost V 0 bases and J 0 bases, with 7 bases left between them. The CDR3 sequence is 15 residues long. CDR3 sequence reads: CASSVAPGSGNTIYF. The CDR3 bases are TGTGCCAGCAGCGTAGCTCCGGGCTCTGGAAACACCATATATTTT.

In nucleotides, the CDR3 is TGTGCCAGCACCCAGACTGACGCCAATCAGCCCCAGCATTTT. Its translation is CASTQTDANQPQHF. The V call is TRBV6-6, the J call TRBJ1-5; D unresolved. V was pared by 7 bases and J by 3 bases, with 13 bases between. The germline CDR1 and CDR2 sequences are MNHNY and SVGAGI (reference sequence). The length of the CDR3 is 14 residues.